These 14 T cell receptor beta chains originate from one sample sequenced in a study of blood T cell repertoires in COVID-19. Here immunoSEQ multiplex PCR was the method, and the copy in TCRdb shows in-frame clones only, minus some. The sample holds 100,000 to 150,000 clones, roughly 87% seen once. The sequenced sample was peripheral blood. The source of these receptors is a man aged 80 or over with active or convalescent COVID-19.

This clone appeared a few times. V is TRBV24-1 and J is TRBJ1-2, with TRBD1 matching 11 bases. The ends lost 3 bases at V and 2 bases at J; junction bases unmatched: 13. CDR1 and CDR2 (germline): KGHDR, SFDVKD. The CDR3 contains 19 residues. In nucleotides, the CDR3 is TGTGCCACCAGTGATGGGCGCGGGACAGGGGGAAGGTCGAACTATGGCTACACCTTC. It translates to CATSDGRGTGGRSNYGYTF.

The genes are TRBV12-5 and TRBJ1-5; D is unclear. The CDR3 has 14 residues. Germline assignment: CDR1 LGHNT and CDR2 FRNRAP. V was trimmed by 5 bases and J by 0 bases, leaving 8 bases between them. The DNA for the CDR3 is TGTGCTAGTGGTGGCCAGGATAGCAATCAGCCCCAGCATTTT. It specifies CASGGQDSNQPQHF.

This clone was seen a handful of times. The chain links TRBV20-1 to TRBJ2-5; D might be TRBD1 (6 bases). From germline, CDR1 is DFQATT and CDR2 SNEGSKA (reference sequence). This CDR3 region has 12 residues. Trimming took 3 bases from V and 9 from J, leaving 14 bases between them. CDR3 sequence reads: CSASNRDAAQYF. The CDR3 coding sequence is TGCAGTGCTAGTAACAGGGACGCGGCCCAGTACTTC.

CDR3: CASSYAYNEQFF. The DNA of the CDR3 is TGTGCCAGCAGTTACGCGTACAATGAGCAGTTCTTC. The chain joins TRBV6-2 or TRBV6-3 to TRBJ2-1; no firm D call. The CDR3 loop spans 12 amino acids. Germline values: CDR1 MNHEY, CDR2 SVGEGT. The V end was cut by 2 bases, the J end by 4 bases, with 3 bases between.

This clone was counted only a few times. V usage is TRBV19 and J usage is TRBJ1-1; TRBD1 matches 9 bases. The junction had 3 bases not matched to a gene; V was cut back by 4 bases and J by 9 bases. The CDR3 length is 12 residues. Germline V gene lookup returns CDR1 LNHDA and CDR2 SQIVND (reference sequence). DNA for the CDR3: TGTGCCAGTAGTAAGGGACAGGGTCAAGCTTTCTTT. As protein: CASSKGQGQAFF.

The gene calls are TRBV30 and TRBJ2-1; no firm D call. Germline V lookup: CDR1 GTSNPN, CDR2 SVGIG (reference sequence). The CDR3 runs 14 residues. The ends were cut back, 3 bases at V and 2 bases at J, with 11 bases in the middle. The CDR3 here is CAWRLTLAYNEQFF. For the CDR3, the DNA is TGTGCCTGGAGGCTAACTTTGGCCTACAATGAGCAGTTCTTC.

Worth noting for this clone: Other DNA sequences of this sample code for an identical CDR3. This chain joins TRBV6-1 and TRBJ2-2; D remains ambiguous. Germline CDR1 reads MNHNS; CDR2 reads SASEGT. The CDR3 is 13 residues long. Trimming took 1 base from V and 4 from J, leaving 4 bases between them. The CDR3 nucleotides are TGTGCCAGCAGTGAAGGTCGCACCGGGGAGCTGTTTTTT. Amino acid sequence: CASSEGRTGELFF.

CDR3 amino acids: CASSQTQEQFF. Written as DNA, the CDR3 is TGTGCCAGCAGCCAGACTCAAGAGCAGTTCTTC. V usage is TRBV7-2 and J usage is TRBJ2-1; D is undetermined. Germline loops: CDR1 SGHTA, CDR2 FQGNSA. This CDR3 is 11 amino acids long. The V end lost 5 bases, the J end lost 10 bases, and 9 bases lay between the germline ends.

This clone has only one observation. Here the CDR3 DNA reads TGTGCCAGCACCAACGGGGGGCTGAATCAGCCCCAGCATTTT. Its protein is CASTNGGLNQPQHF. The rearrangement joins TRBV6-5 to TRBJ1-5, with D tentatively TRBD1 (6 bases). The CDR3 has 14 amino acids. The V end was cut by 7 bases, the J end by 4 bases, with 14 bases between. Germline CDR1 is MNHEY and CDR2 is SVGAGI.

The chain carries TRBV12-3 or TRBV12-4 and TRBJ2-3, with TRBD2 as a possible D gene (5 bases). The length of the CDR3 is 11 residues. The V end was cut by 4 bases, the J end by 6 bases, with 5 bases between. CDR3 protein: CASSWEDTQYF. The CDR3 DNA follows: TGTGCCAGCAGTTGGGAGGATACGCAGTATTTT.

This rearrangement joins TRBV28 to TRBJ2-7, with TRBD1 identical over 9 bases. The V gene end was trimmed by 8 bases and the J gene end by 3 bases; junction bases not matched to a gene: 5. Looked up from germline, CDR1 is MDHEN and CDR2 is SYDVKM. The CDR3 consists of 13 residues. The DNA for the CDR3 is TGTGCCAGCCGGGGGGACAGGGTCTACGAGCAGTACTTC. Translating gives CASRGDRVYEQYF.

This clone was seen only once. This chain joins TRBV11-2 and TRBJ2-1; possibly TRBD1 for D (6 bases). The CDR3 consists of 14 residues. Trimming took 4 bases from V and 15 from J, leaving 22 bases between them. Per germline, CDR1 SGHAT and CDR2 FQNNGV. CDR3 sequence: CASSSVRRDRYPFF. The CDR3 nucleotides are TGTGCCAGCAGCTCCGTCCGGCGCGACAGGTACCCGTTCTTC.

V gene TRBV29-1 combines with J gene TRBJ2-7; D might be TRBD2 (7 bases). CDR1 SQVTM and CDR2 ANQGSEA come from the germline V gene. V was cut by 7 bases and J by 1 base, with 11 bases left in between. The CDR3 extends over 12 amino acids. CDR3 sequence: CSAEGGSYEQYF. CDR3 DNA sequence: TGCAGCGCCGAGGGGGGGTCCTACGAGCAGTACTTC.

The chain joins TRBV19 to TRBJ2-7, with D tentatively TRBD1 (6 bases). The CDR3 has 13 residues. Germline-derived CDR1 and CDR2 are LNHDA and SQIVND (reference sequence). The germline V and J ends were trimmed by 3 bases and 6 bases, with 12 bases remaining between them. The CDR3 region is CASSIPGHLEQYF. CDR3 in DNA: TGTGCCAGTAGTATCCCGGGACACCTCGAGCAGTACTTC.